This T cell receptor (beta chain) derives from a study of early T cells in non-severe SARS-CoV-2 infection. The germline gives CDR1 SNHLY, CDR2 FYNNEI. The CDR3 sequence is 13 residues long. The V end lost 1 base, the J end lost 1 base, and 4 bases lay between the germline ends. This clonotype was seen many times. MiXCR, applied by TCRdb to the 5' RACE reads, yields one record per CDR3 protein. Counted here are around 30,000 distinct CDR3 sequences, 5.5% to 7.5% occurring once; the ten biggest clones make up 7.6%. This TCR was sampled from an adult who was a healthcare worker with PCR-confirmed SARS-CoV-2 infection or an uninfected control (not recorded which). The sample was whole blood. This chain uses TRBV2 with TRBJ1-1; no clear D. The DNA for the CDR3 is TGTGCCAGCAGTGAAGAAGGGAACACTGAAGCTTTCTTT. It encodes CASSEEGNTEAFF. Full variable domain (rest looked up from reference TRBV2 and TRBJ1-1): EPEVTQTPSHQVTQMGQEVILRCVPISNHLYFYWYRQILGQKVEFLVSFYNNEISEKSEIFDDQFSVERPDGSNFTLKIRSTKLEDSAMYFCASSEEGNTEAFFGQGTRLTVV.